These T cell receptor beta chains were read from a single sample in a study of blood T cell repertoires in COVID-19. Using immunoSEQ multiplex PCR, the repertoire was profiled, and TCRdb retains in-frame clones only, with some absent. The sample records roughly 200,000 clones, 70% to 90% being singletons. Specimen: peripheral blood. Every receptor here comes from a man aged 55 to 70 with acute or convalescent COVID-19. CDR3s include the opening cysteine and the closing phenylalanine or tryptophan. The order of the fields is clone size, J gene, V gene, D gene, CDR3 DNA, CDR3 protein. The D gene is left open where the match is weak. Clone size is shown for a subset of rows, as once, few, many or a class of expanded clone.

>.|TRBJ2-6|TRBV28|TRBD1
TGTGCCAGCAGTCCCCCAGGGGGAGCTGGGGCCAACGTCCTGACTTTC
CASSPPGGAGANVLTF
>.|TRBJ2-7|TRBV19|TRBD2
TGTGCCAGCGGGACTAACTACGAGCAGTACTTC
CASGTNYEQYF
>once|TRBJ1-1|TRBV5-1|TRBD1
TGCGCCAGCAGATGGGGGACAGGGGACCTGAACACTGAAGCTTTCTTT
CASRWGTGDLNTEAFF
>.|TRBJ2-7|TRBV6-1|TRBD1
TGTGCCAGCAGCCGGGACAGGGAGTACGAGCAGTACTTC
CASSRDREYEQYF
>once|TRBJ1-4|TRBV27|.
TGTGCCAGCAGGAACGCTGACAGGACTAATGAAAAACTGTTTTTT
CASRNADRTNEKLFF
>once|TRBJ1-5|TRBV20-1|.
TGCAGTGCTAGTCTTGGGGGCGGAAATCAGCCCCAGCATTTT
CSASLGGGNQPQHF
>.|TRBJ2-7|TRBV7-9|.
TGTGCCAGCAGCGGCAGAAAACAGTCCTACGAGCAGTACTTC
CASSGRKQSYEQYF
>once|TRBJ2-7|TRBV28|.
TGTGCCAGCAGTACGACATTCTACGAGCAGTACTTC
CASSTTFYEQYF
>.|TRBJ2-7|TRBV4-1|TRBD1
TGCGCCAGCAGCCCACGGACAGGGAGCTCCTACGAGCAGTACTTC
CASSPRTGSSYEQYF
>.|TRBJ1-5|TRBV28|TRBD1
TGTGCCACAACGACAGGGTACCAGCCCCAGCATTTT
CATTTGYQPQHF
>.|TRBJ1-4|TRBV2|.
TGTGCCAGCACACAGATTAATGAAAAACTGTTTTTT
CASTQINEKLFF
>.|TRBJ1-4|TRBV25-1|.
TGTGCCAGCAGTGAATTGGCCTCAGGGGATGAAAAACTGTTTTTT
CASSELASGDEKLFF
>.|TRBJ2-7|TRBV6-1|.
TGTGCCAGCAGTGAAGCGGAGGGTTCCCACGAGCAGTACTTC
CASSEAEGSHEQYF
>.|TRBJ2-7|TRBV28|.
TGTGCCAGCAGTACCAGCTCCTACGAGCAGTACTTC
CASSTSSYEQYF
>.|TRBJ2-1|TRBV24-1|TRBD2
TGTGCCACCAGTGATTTGTCTAGCGGGAGGGTTCGGCAGTTCTTC
CATSDLSSGRVRQFF
>.|TRBJ2-7|TRBV7-2|TRBD2
TGTGCCAGCAGCTTACTAGCGGGAATCGACGAGCAGTACTTC
CASSLLAGIDEQYF
>.|TRBJ2-2|TRBV7-2|TRBD1
TGTGCCAGCAGCTTGGGACAGACGAACACCGGGGAGCTGTTTTTT
CASSLGQTNTGELFF
>.|TRBJ2-7|TRBV7-8|.
TGTGCCAGCAGCTTAGTCGCTCAGGGAAAGTACGAGCAGTACTTC
CASSLVAQGKYEQYF
>once|TRBJ2-2|TRBV2|TRBD1
TGTGCCAGCAGCCACTCAGTGACAGGGCATGGGGAGCTGTTTTTT
CASSHSVTGHGELFF
>once|TRBJ1-4|TRBV2|TRBD1
TGTGCCAGCAGGACAGAGAGGGACAGGGGTGAAAAACTGTTTTTT
CASRTERDRGEKLFF
>few|TRBJ2-7|TRBV18|.
TGTGCCAGCTCACCACTTAGGGGGTCTGCCTACGAGCAGTACTTC
CASSPLRGSAYEQYF
>.|TRBJ1-1|TRBV5-1|.
TGCGCCAGCAGCTTGGGCGGAAATGAGGGCACTGAAGCTTTCTTT
CASSLGGNEGTEAFF
>.|TRBJ2-7|TRBV19|TRBD1
TGTGCCAGTAGACACCGGGACAGGGTATTCTACGAGCAGTACTTC
CASRHRDRVFYEQYF
>.|TRBJ2-7|TRBV29-1|TRBD1
TGCAGCGTTGTGGGGGGGACAGGGACCTACGAGCAGTACTTC
CSVVGGTGTYEQYF
>.|TRBJ1-5|TRBV2|TRBD1
TGTGCCAGCAGTGGTATGACAGGGCCGGGTCAGCCCCAGCATTTT
CASSGMTGPGQPQHF
>.|TRBJ2-7|TRBV15|TRBD1
TGTGCCACCAGCAGAGAAAGGGACAGGGGTTACGAGCAGTACTTC
CATSRERDRGYEQYF
>.|TRBJ2-5|TRBV27|.
TGTGCCAGCAGTCCCTACATCGGCGGGATCAAAGAGACCCAGTACTTC
CASSPYIGGIKETQYF
>once|TRBJ2-7|TRBV7-2|.
TGTGCCAGCAGCTTAGGAGTAGCCTACGAGCAGTACTTC
CASSLGVAYEQYF
>.|TRBJ1-5|TRBV19|.
TGTGCCAGTAGTATAAGGCCCGGCGGTGGTCAGCCCCAGCATTTT
CASSIRPGGGQPQHF
>.|TRBJ2-3|TRBV9|.
TGTGCCAGCAGCGACCGGGGGGCTAGCACAGATACGCAGTATTTT
CASSDRGASTDTQYF
>.|TRBJ1-1|TRBV7-2|.
TGTGCCAGCAGATTCCAGGGACATTCGATTGAAGCTTTCTTT
CASRFQGHSIEAFF
>.|TRBJ1-6|TRBV6-5|.
TGTGCCAGCAGTTACCAACAGTTCAGGGCTGATTCACCCCTCCACTTT
CASSYQQFRADSPLHF
>once|TRBJ2-7|TRBV7-2|TRBD1
TGTGCCAGCAGCAGCCGGGACAGCAACTACGAGCAGTACTTC
CASSSRDSNYEQYF
>.|TRBJ2-2|TRBV7-8|TRBD1
TGTGCCAGCAGCTCCAGACAGGGTTCAACCGGGGAGCTGTTTTTT
CASSSRQGSTGELFF
>.|TRBJ2-1|TRBV2|.
TGTGCCAGCAGTAGCGGGCTCTATGAGCAGTTCTTC
CASSSGLYEQFF
>.|TRBJ2-1|TRBV19|TRBD1
TGTGCCAGTAGTCCGCGAACAGGGGGCCCCTACAATGAGCAGTTCTTC
CASSPRTGGPYNEQFF
>.|TRBJ2-7|TRBV19|.
TGTGCCAGTAGCAACGTGGGGGGTTACGAGCAGTACTTC
CASSNVGGYEQYF
>.|TRBJ1-3|TRBV19|.
TGTGCCAGTACGAGACAGGCGTTCGGAAACACCATATATTTT
CASTRQAFGNTIYF
>.|TRBJ2-5|TRBV28|TRBD1
TGTGCCAGCAACCCGCAGGGGGCGTTCCAAGAGACCCAGTACTTC
CASNPQGAFQETQYF
>.|TRBJ2-2|TRBV5-6|TRBD2
TGTGCCAGCAGCTTGGCCGCACTAGCGGGAGTTACCGGGGAGCTGTTTTTT
CASSLAALAGVTGELFF
>.|TRBJ2-5|TRBV5-1|.
TGCGCCAGCAGCCCTACAGGGCCCAGGGAGACCCAGTACTTC
CASSPTGPRETQYF
>.|TRBJ1-2|TRBV6-1|.
TGTGCCAGCCTTCAGGGGAGTGACTATGGCTACACCTTC
CASLQGSDYGYTF
>.|TRBJ2-7|TRBV7-9|TRBD2
TGTGCCAGCGGGAGAACTAGCGGGACTGGGGAGCAGTACTTC
CASGRTSGTGEQYF
>once|TRBJ2-7|TRBV10-3|TRBD2
TGTGCCATCAGTGAGGCCGGGACTAGCATATCCGAGCAGTACTTC
CAISEAGTSISEQYF
>.|TRBJ2-1|TRBV28|TRBD2
TGTGCCAGCAGCCTTTTTTGGACTAGCGGGAGGGCCCTATACAATGAGCAGTTCTTC
CASSLFWTSGRALYNEQFF
>.|TRBJ1-6|TRBV15|TRBD1
TGTGCCACCAGCAGAGACGGACAGGGGACATCACCCCTCCACTTT
CATSRDGQGTSPLHF
>.|TRBJ1-3|TRBV15|TRBD1
TGTGCCACCAGCCCAAGGGGGCCGAGCTCTGGAAACACCATATATTTT
CATSPRGPSSGNTIYF
>.|TRBJ2-2|TRBV7-2|.
TGTGCCAGCAGCTCTACATCAACTAGGGCCGGGGAGCTGTTTTTT
CASSSTSTRAGELFF
>.|TRBJ2-1|TRBV7-9|TRBD2
TGTGCCAGCAGCTCCCGACTAGCGGGCGGCAATGAGCAGTTCTTC
CASSSRLAGGNEQFF
>.|TRBJ1-5|TRBV2|.
TGTGCCAGCAGTAGACAGGTCAATCAGCCCCAGCATTTT
CASSRQVNQPQHF
>few|TRBJ1-1|TRBV18|TRBD1
TGTGCCAGCTCACCTTTTGGGGCCCAGGGGGCGAGTTGGGGAACTGAAGCTTTCTTT
CASSPFGAQGASWGTEAFF
>.|TRBJ2-7|TRBV18|.
TGTGCCAGCTCAATTGGTAGGGGACTGTATTCCTACGAGCAGTACTTC
CASSIGRGLYSYEQYF
>.|TRBJ2-1|TRBV19|TRBD2
TGTGCCAGTAGGGGACTAGCGGGGTACAATGAGCAGTTCTTC
CASRGLAGYNEQFF
>.|TRBJ1-1|TRBV7-9|.
TGTGCCAGCAGCCTAGGCGGAGATCGGACTGAAGCTTTCTTT
CASSLGGDRTEAFF